These 11 T cell receptor beta chains came from one sample sequenced in a study of OX40 agonist ivuxolimab in advanced cancers. The library relied on the immunoSEQ multiplex PCR assay. TCRdb's version of the immuneACCESS table is confined to in-frame rearrangements and falls short of the full clone set. An unresolved V gene accounts for under half of the shortfall where checked; the remainder is of unknown origin. Counted in this sample were 130,000 or so clones; under 95% of them appeared once. The ten top clones hold approximately 0.93% of the sample. The starting material was CD4+ or CD8+ T cells sorted from blood, obtained in a trial of the OX40 agonist ivuxolimab. The receptors stem from an adult with an advanced solid tumor such as melanoma, head and neck, liver or kidney cancer.

The CDR3 spells CASGGQAYEQYF. The CDR3 DNA reads as TGCGCCAGCGGGGGACAGGCCTACGAGCAGTACTTC. V is TRBV23-1 and J is TRBJ2-7; 8 nucleotides match TRBD1. TRBV23-1 is given ORF status, its function remaining uncertain. V gave up 8 bases and J gave up 2 bases; unmatched junction bases: 2. This CDR3 has 12 amino acids.

V and J are TRBV10-3 and TRBJ1-4; TRBD1 matches 7 bases. V lost 10 bases to trimming and J lost 2 bases; unmatched junction nucleotides: 10. The CDR3 sequence is 15 residues long. Germline CDR1 and CDR2: ENHRY and SYGVKD. CDR3 sequence: CASSTGEHTNEKLFF. CDR3 coding DNA: TGTGCCAGCAGCACAGGGGAGCACACTAATGAAAAACTGTTTTTT.

This chain joins TRBV9 and TRBJ2-5; D is ambiguous. This CDR3 is 13 amino acids long. CDR1 is SGDLS, CDR2 YYNGEE, per germline. V dropped 1 base and J dropped 2 bases, with 6 bases sitting between them. CDR3 residues: CASSVLQQETQYF. The CDR3 nucleotides read TGTGCCAGCAGCGTATTGCAGCAAGAGACCCAGTACTTC.

The CDR3 DNA sequence: TGTGCCAGCAGCAAAAGGAGTCGACGGATCAATCAGCCCCAGCATTTT. This codes for CASSKRSRRINQPQHF. The chain joins TRBV21-1 to TRBJ1-5. TRBV21-1 corresponds to a pseudogene. The CDR3 extends over 16 amino acids.

The rearrangement links TRBV6-5 to TRBJ1-1; 7 bases align to TRBD1. Trimming removed 8 bases from V and 4 bases from J; junction bases left unmatched: 13. Germline V gene data show CDR1 as MNHEY and CDR2 as SVGAGI. This CDR3 contains 15 residues. The CDR3 sequence is CASGNQGGRGTEAFF. In DNA, the CDR3 is TGTGCCAGCGGAAACCAGGGGGGGAGAGGCACTGAAGCTTTCTTT.

In this sample, this clone turned up a few times. This sequence joins TRBV11-2 and TRBJ2-5; the D is unclear. The length of the CDR3 is 9 residues. V was clipped by 4 bases and J by 9 bases, with 3 bases between them. CDR1 is SGHAT, CDR2 FQNNGV, per germline. Here the CDR3 reads CASSSAQYF. CDR3 DNA: TGTGCCAGCAGCTCCGCCCAGTACTTC.

The chain is built from TRBV25-1 and TRBJ2-3; 9 nucleotides line up with TRBD2. Germline CDR1 reads MGHDK; CDR2 reads SYGVNS. CDR3 size: 15 residues. V trimming: 4 bases; J trimming: 7 bases; junction bases outside the gene matches: 9. In DNA form, the CDR3 reads TGTGCCAGCAGTGTCGGCGGGGGGGCCGCATATACGCAGTATTTT. This translates into CASSVGGGAAYTQYF.

The chain couples TRBV19 to TRBJ1-4, with 7 positions matching TRBD1. Trimming took 4 bases from V and 4 from J; bases not matched to a gene: 9. Germline V gene lookup returns CDR1 LNHDA and CDR2 SQIVND (reference sequence). The CDR3 is 16 amino acids. The CDR3 coding sequence is TGTGCCAGTAGTACCCCCGGACAGGCGGGTAATGAAAAACTGTTTTTT. It translates to CASSTPGQAGNEKLFF. The full variable domain, rest sourced from reference TRBV19 and TRBJ1-4, is DGGITQSPKYLFRKEGQNVTLSCEQNLNHDAMYWYRQDPGQGLRLIYYSQIVNDFQKGDIAEGYSVSREKKESFPLTVTSAQKNPTAFYLCASSTPGQAGNEKLFFGSGTQLSVL.

This rearrangement joins TRBV9 to TRBJ2-1; the D gene is possibly TRBD2 (5 bases). Germline V gene data show CDR1 as SGDLS and CDR2 as YYNGEE. V was clipped by 0 bases and J by 6 bases, with 13 bases between them. The CDR3 consists of 15 residues. CDR3 in amino acids: CASSVGVGAGNEQFF. CDR3 DNA: TGTGCCAGCAGCGTAGGGGTGGGAGCTGGCAATGAGCAGTTCTTC.

V and J are TRBV5-1 and TRBJ2-4; D possibly uses TRBD1 or TRBD2 (5 bases each). The germline V gene has CDR1 SGHRS and CDR2 YFSETQ. The CDR3 extends over 16 amino acids. The ends were cut back, 0 bases at V and 3 bases at J, with 13 bases in the middle. In nucleotides, the CDR3 is TGCGCCAGCAGCTTGGTGCCCGGGGCCCTCAAAAACATTCAGTACTTC. It specifies CASSLVPGALKNIQYF.

A single count supports this clone. The gene calls are TRBV6-5 and TRBJ1-1; 8 bases match TRBD1. V shed 6 bases, J shed 3 bases, and the junction held 6 bases outside the gene matches. The CDR3 totals 14 residues. Germline CDR1 is MNHEY and CDR2 is SVGAGI. The CDR3 reads CASSQNRGDTEAFF. CDR3 in DNA: TGTGCCAGCAGCCAGAACAGGGGGGACACTGAAGCTTTCTTT.